This TCR beta chain was found in a study of blood T cell repertoires in COVID-19. Sequencing used immunoSEQ multiplex PCR; TCRdb keeps in-frame clones, though not all of them. The sample records around 26,000 clones, roughly 80% being singletons. After removal of 2 bases from V and 0 bases from J, the junction contained 15 bases not matched to a gene. Germline CDR1 reads MNHEY; CDR2 reads SVGEGT. CDR3 size: 21 residues. The receptor was isolated from a human donor in a cohort sampled during active COVID-19. Sequencing was performed on peripheral blood. The rearrangement uses TRBV6-2 or TRBV6-3 and TRBJ2-6, with 8 bases that match TRBD1. The CDR3 bases are TGTGCCAGCAGTTACCCTGGACAGGGAGGTAAAACACTCTCTGGGGCCAACGTCCTGACTTTC. Encoded protein: CASSYPGQGGKTLSGANVLTF.